The T cell receptor beta chain described here comes from a study of cytomegalovirus exposure and HLA in healthy donors. Study-wide results and caveats: In the analysis, some V segments, TRBV6-2 and TRBV6-3 included, were excluded as indistinguishable. Earlier results showed most TCR beta V segments being productive about 87% or about 30% of the time. A link between a missense DCLRE1C variant and TCR beta V- and J-gene trimming emerged from a later analysis.

Germline CDR1 SQVTM, CDR2 ANQGSEA. The CDR3 covers 16 residues. The V end lost 7 bases, the J end lost 2 bases, and 23 bases lay between the germline ends. Note on this clone: The target antigen is unknown.

Primers for the PCR totalled 60 Vbeta and 13 Jbeta. Using immunoSEQ multiplex PCR, the repertoire was profiled, and TCRdb retains in-frame clones only, with some absent. This sample has about 140,000 clones, with less than 90% found just once. In nominal health when sampled, donors likely had unrecorded immune exposures nonetheless. This clonotype was obtained from a boy younger than 10 in good health and CMV-seronegative. Sample: PBMCs. This chain links TRBV29-1 with TRBJ1-2; no firm D call. CDR3 coding DNA: TGCAGCGCGACTAGGACGATGGCTACGGCAAACTATGGCTACACCTTC. It yields the protein CSATRTMATANYGYTF.